The 5 T cell receptor beta chains listed next were all sequenced from one sample in a study of cytomegalovirus exposure and HLA in healthy donors. The PCR ran on 60 Vbeta and 13 Jbeta primers. The method was immunoSEQ multiplex PCR; TCRdb's version includes in-frame clones alone and lacks a portion of them. The data contain under 150,000 clones, roughly 79% of them singletons. The material sequenced was PBMCs. The source of these receptors is a boy aged 2-15 years in good health and CMV-seronegative.

V usage is TRBV13 and J usage is TRBJ2-2; the D gene is possibly TRBD1 (5 bases). CDR3 length: 12 amino acids. The germline gives CDR1 PRHDT, CDR2 FYEKMQ (reference sequence). Trimming stripped 5 bases from V and 5 bases from J, with 6 bases between. The DNA for the CDR3 is TGTGCCAGCAGCCAGGGAACCGGGGAGCTGTTTTTT. Translating gives CASSQGTGELFF.

The V gene is TRBV2, the J gene TRBJ1-2; D is perhaps TRBD1 (6 bases). The CDR3 spans 12 residues. Germline CDR1 SNHLY, CDR2 FYNNEI. V was shortened by 5 bases and J by 4 bases, with 8 bases between the two germline ends. DNA of the CDR3: TGTGCCAGCAGTCAGGGGCGCTATGGCTACACCTTC. Protein sequence: CASSQGRYGYTF.

This chain uses TRBV29-1 with TRBJ2-5, with D possibly matching TRBD2 (6 bases). The J call may be faulty, since TRBJ2-7 better matches the DNA end. CDR3 length equals 13 residues. Germline V gene data show CDR1 as SQVTM and CDR2 as ANQGSEA. The CDR3 DNA reads TGCAGCGTCATCTATCGGGAGACCTACGAGCAGTACTTC. Protein product: CSVIYRETYEQYF.

J is TRBJ1-2 and V is TRBV6-5; 7 positions agree with TRBD1. The CDR3 length is 14 residues. Unmatched junction bases numbered 11, after V lost 6 bases and J lost 7 bases. Germline V CDR1 and CDR2: MNHEY, SVGAGI. The CDR3 reads CASSLSGTAGGYTF. CDR3 nucleotides: TGTGCCAGCAGCCTGTCAGGGACAGCAGGTGGCTACACCTTC.

This chain connects TRBV29-1 to TRBJ2-5; a possible D gene is TRBD2 (5 bases). V lost 7 bases to trimming and J lost 7 bases, with 22 bases between them. The CDR3 length is 14 residues. The germline CDR1 and CDR2 sequences are SQVTM and ANQGSEA. The CDR3 reads CSAEPGLHPGTQYF. For the CDR3, the DNA is TGCAGCGCCGAACCAGGACTGCACCCGGGGACCCAGTACTTC.